The 25 T cell receptor beta chains in this list originate from one sample, sequenced in a study of blood T cell repertoires in COVID-19 (dated by TCRdb to 2018 to 2021). Libraries were built with the immunoSEQ multiplex PCR assay. Drawn from immuneACCESS, this table holds only the in-frame rearrangements with V and J called that TCRdb kept. Clones are partly lost; checked studies trace under half to an unresolved V gene and leave the rest unexplained. A total of 200,000 to 250,000 clones appear in this sample, 80% to 90% of them only once. The biggest ten clones account for over 9.5% of the sample. The sample comprised peripheral blood. All receptors come from an elderly woman with acute or convalescent COVID-19.

This chain uses TRBV9 with TRBJ2-2; D might be TRBD2 (7 bases). Between the trimmed V and J ends, which lost 0 bases and 4 bases, there was a span of 19 bases. Germline CDR1 and CDR2: SGDLS and YYNGEE. This CDR3 comprises 18 residues. CDR3 region: CASSVGVSGGRGTGELFF. The CDR3 DNA reads TGTGCCAGCAGCGTAGGGGTCTCGGGGGGCCGGGGCACCGGGGAGCTGTTTTTT.

The chain employs TRBV7-3 and TRBJ2-2; TRBD2 matches at 12 bases. Per the germline V gene, CDR1 is SGHTA and CDR2 is FQGTGA. This CDR3 contains 16 residues. V lost 5 bases and J lost 5; bases outside the gene matches: 6. The CDR3 DNA follows: TGTGCCAGCAGCCCTAGCGGGGGGGCTACAACCGGGGAGCTGTTTTTT. Protein: CASSPSGGATTGELFF.

There are many counts of this clone. The CDR3 protein is CASSRTAPSYGYTF. CDR3 DNA sequence: TGTGCCAGCAGTCGGACAGCCCCTAGCTATGGCTACACCTTC. The V call is TRBV27, the J call TRBJ1-2; D possibly corresponds to TRBD1 (6 bases). Germline loops: CDR1 MNHEY, CDR2 SMNVEV (reference sequence). The CDR3 loop spans 14 amino acids. V was trimmed by 5 bases and J by 4 bases, leaving 14 bases between them.

CDR3: CASGSDGGNTIYF. As DNA, the CDR3 is TGTGCTAGTGGTTCCGACGGGGGAAACACCATATATTTT. This chain links TRBV12-5 with TRBJ1-3; D ambiguous. The CDR3 contains 13 residues. CDR1 LGHNT and CDR2 FRNRAP come from the germline V gene. V gave up 4 bases and J gave up 4 bases, with 8 bases separating them.

This clone showed up just a few times. The chain combines TRBV7-9 with TRBJ2-3, with 13 positions matching TRBD2. V was clipped by 5 bases and J by 3 bases; unmatched bases: 11. CDR3 length equals 18 residues. Germline-derived CDR1 and CDR2 are SEHNR and FQNEAQ (reference sequence). The CDR3 nucleotides read TGTGCCAGCAGCCGATCCGGACTAGCGGGAGTCGGGACAGATACGCAGTATTTT. This codes for CASSRSGLAGVGTDTQYF.

The chain couples TRBV21-1 to TRBJ2-1; the table gives TRBD1 as D, unverified against the DNA. TRBV21-1 is a recognized pseudogene. This CDR3 spans 13 amino acids. CDR3 coding DNA: TGTGCCAGCACCCAACAGGGGAGGCATGAGCAGTTCTTC. Translated, it gives CASTQQGRHEQFF.

This chain links TRBV7-2 with TRBJ2-2; D possibly corresponds to TRBD2 (6 bases). CDR1 SGHTA and CDR2 FQGNSA come from the germline V gene. CDR3 length: 13 residues. With 5 bases removed from V and 7 bases from J, the gap between germline ends came to 11 bases. The CDR3 sequence is CASSRGTYGELFF. The CDR3 bases are TGTGCCAGCAGCCGGGGGACTTACGGGGAGCTGTTTTTT.

This clone was observed a few times. The chain joins TRBV19 to TRBJ1-1, with D unresolved. V was cut by 8 bases and J by 10 bases, with 17 bases left in between. The CDR3 has 12 residues. Germline lookup yields CDR1 LNHDA and CDR2 SQIVND (reference sequence). The CDR3 region is CASGSRDSGAFF. In DNA, the CDR3 is TGTGCCAGTGGATCACGGGATTCGGGAGCTTTCTTT.

The gene calls are TRBV30 and TRBJ2-7; TRBD1 is a possible D gene (5 bases). This CDR3 spans 13 amino acids. Trimming shortened V by 2 bases and J by 1 base, and 9 bases separated the two germline ends. The germline gives CDR1 GTSNPN, CDR2 SVGIG (reference sequence). The CDR3 loop reads CAWSHRGSYEQYF. In DNA form, the CDR3 reads TGTGCCTGGAGTCATAGGGGATCCTACGAGCAGTACTTC.

Remarks on this clone: This may stem from a read error, because a much larger clone lies one nucleotide away. This sequence joins TRBV11-3 and TRBJ1-4; 10 positions agree with TRBD1. Losses at the gene ends were 3 bases for V and 6 bases for J; bases not matched to a gene: 1. CDR3 length equals 14 residues. Looked up from germline, CDR1 is SGHNT and CDR2 is YENEEA. The CDR3, as DNA: TGTGCCAGCAGCTTCGGGACAGGGGATGAAAAACTGTTTTTT. Encoded protein: CASSFGTGDEKLFF.

The chain recombines TRBV30 with TRBJ1-2, with 9 bases identical to TRBD1. Germline CDR1 is GTSNPN and CDR2 is SVGIG (reference sequence). Unmatched junction bases numbered 6, after V lost 2 bases and J lost 8 bases. The CDR3 totals 13 residues. This chain's CDR3 is CAWSLQGAQGYTF. CDR3 bases: TGTGCCTGGAGTCTACAGGGGGCGCAGGGCTACACCTTC. Combining the CDR3 with reference TRBV30 and TRBJ1-2 gives the whole variable domain SQTIHQWPATLVQPVGSPLSLECTVEGTSNPNLYWYRQAAGRGLQLLFYSVGIGQISSEVPQNLSASRPQDRQFILSSKKLLLSDSGFYLCAWSLQGAQGYTFGSGTRLTVV.

The chain carries TRBV7-3 and TRBJ2-3; tentative D call: TRBD2 (5 bases). Trimming removed 4 bases at V and 2 bases at J, with 13 bases between. Germline V lookup: CDR1 SGHTA, CDR2 FQGTGA. This CDR3 has 15 residues. The CDR3 loop is CASSSTATTTDTQYF. In nucleotides, the CDR3 is TGTGCCAGCAGCTCTACAGCGACTACCACAGATACGCAGTATTTT.

The rearrangement joins TRBV19 to TRBJ1-6; TRBD1 agrees at 8 bases. The germline V gene has CDR1 LNHDA and CDR2 SQIVND (reference sequence). V was clipped by 7 bases and J by 10 bases; unmatched bases: 12. The CDR3 is 15 residues long. As DNA, the CDR3 is TGTGCCAGTACCAATGACAGGGGTGGAAGCTCACCCCTCCACTTT. Translated: CASTNDRGGSSPLHF. Using reference TRBV19 and TRBJ1-6 for the parts outside the CDR3, the full variable domain is DGGITQSPKYLFRKEGQNVTLSCEQNLNHDAMYWYRQDPGQGLRLIYYSQIVNDFQKGDIAEGYSVSREKKESFPLTVTSAQKNPTAFYLCASTNDRGGSSPLHFGNGTRLTVT.

This chain connects TRBV6-4 to TRBJ2-2; TRBD2 might be the D (6 bases). Trimming removed 5 bases from V and 1 base from J, with 14 bases in between. From germline, CDR1 is MRHNA and CDR2 SNTAGT. This CDR3 is built from 16 residues. The CDR3 DNA reads as TGTGCCAGCAGTCAGACTAGATGGCAGAACACCGGGGAGCTGTTTTTT. Amino acid sequence: CASSQTRWQNTGELFF.

The V gene is TRBV3-1 (or the pseudogene TRBV3-2), the J gene TRBJ2-7; possibly TRBD1 for D (5 bases). With 0 bases removed from V and 2 bases from J, the gap between germline ends came to 11 bases. The CDR3 is 15 amino acids. The germline V gene has CDR1 LGHDT and CDR2 YNNKEL (reference sequence). The CDR3 bases are TGTGCCAGCAGCCAAGATAGCAGGGTTCCCTACGAGCAGTACTTC. It is translated as CASSQDSRVPYEQYF.

This chain links TRBV24-1 with TRBJ2-5; 9 bases are shared with TRBD2. V lost 10 bases to trimming and J lost 1 base; unmatched junction nucleotides: 15. CDR3 length: 17 residues. CDR1 is KGHDR, CDR2 SFDVKD, per germline. The CDR3 region is CATGWGASGTSQETQYF. DNA of the CDR3: TGTGCCACGGGGTGGGGTGCTAGCGGGACCTCCCAAGAGACCCAGTACTTC.

The chain recombines TRBV2 with TRBJ1-1; 8 bases agree with TRBD1. Unmatched junction bases numbered 9, after V lost 5 bases and J lost 1 base. The germline V gene encodes CDR1 SNHLY and CDR2 FYNNEI. This CDR3 is built from 16 residues. CDR3 sequence: CASSPTMTGANTEAFF. CDR3 DNA: TGTGCCAGCAGTCCAACCATGACAGGGGCGAACACTGAAGCTTTCTTT.

The J gene is TRBJ2-1, the V gene TRBV3-1 (or the pseudogene TRBV3-2), with 13 nucleotides matching TRBD2. This CDR3 is built from 19 residues. V lost 0 bases to trimming and J lost 4 bases; unmatched junction nucleotides: 9. Germline assignment: CDR1 LGHDT and CDR2 YNNKEL (reference sequence). The CDR3 coding sequence is TGTGCCAGCAGCCAAGATCCTGGGACTAGCGGGGCAAAATACAATGAGCAGTTCTTC. As protein: CASSQDPGTSGAKYNEQFF.

This chain links TRBV5-1 with TRBJ1-2; 7 bases line up with TRBD1. This CDR3 contains 13 residues. J lost 5 bases, V lost 6 bases, and 7 bases had no gene match. Germline V lookup: CDR1 SGHRS, CDR2 YFSETQ. CDR3 amino acids: CASTSGTAYGYTF. CDR3 sequence (DNA): TGCGCCAGCACCTCCGGGACAGCTTATGGCTACACCTTC.

The V and J genes are TRBV20-1 and TRBJ2-5, with TRBD2 identical over 9 bases. CDR3 length equals 16 residues. The germline V gene encodes CDR1 DFQATT and CDR2 SNEGSKA (reference sequence). Losses at the gene ends were 3 bases for V and 1 base for J; bases not matched to a gene: 9. The CDR3 coding sequence is TGCAGTGCTAGTACTAGCGGGCCCCCAATCCAAGAGACCCAGTACTTC. Amino acid sequence: CSASTSGPPIQETQYF.

V and J are TRBV7-9 and TRBJ2-1; D is possibly TRBD2 (6 bases). CDR3 length: 13 amino acids. V lost 3 bases and J 10 bases, leaving 13 bases between the germline ends. Germline values: CDR1 SEHNR, CDR2 FQNEAQ (reference sequence). The CDR3, as DNA: TGTGCCAGCAGCTTTCTCCTAGCGTCGGAGCAGTTCTTC. Its translation: CASSFLLASEQFF.

This chain's CDR3 is CASSPPSGGAGNTEAFF. The CDR3 DNA sequence: TGTGCCAGCTCACCACCTAGCGGGGGCGCAGGGAACACTGAAGCTTTCTTT. The J gene is TRBJ1-1, the V gene TRBV18; tentative D call: TRBD1 (6 bases). The CDR3 consists of 17 residues. Trimming removed 0 bases at V and 1 base at J, with 15 bases between. CDR1 and CDR2 from the germline V gene are KGHSH and LQKENI. Full variable domain (rest looked up from reference TRBV18 and TRBJ1-1): NAGVMQNPRHLVRRRGQEARLRCSPMKGHSHVYWYRQLPEEGLKFMVYLQKENIIDESGMPKERFSAEFPKEGPSILRIQQVVRGDSAAYFCASSPPSGGAGNTEAFFGQGTRLTVV.

The chain has TRBV10-3 and TRBJ1-2; D gene ambiguous. Germline CDR1 ENHRY, CDR2 SYGVKD. CDR3 size: 13 residues. The germline V and J ends were trimmed by 0 bases and 12 bases, with 14 bases remaining between them. In DNA, the CDR3 is TGTGCCATCAGTGAGTCGATGGCAGATCGGGACACCTTC. Its translation: CAISESMADRDTF.

The rearrangement links TRBV19 to TRBJ1-2; 7 bases are a match to TRBD1. The V segment lost 6 bases and the J segment 6 bases; nucleotides outside the gene matches: 7. The CDR3 spans 13 residues. Per germline, CDR1 LNHDA and CDR2 SQIVND (reference sequence). DNA for the CDR3: TGTGCCAGTAGGACTATCGACAGGGATGGCTACACCTTC. The encoded protein is CASRTIDRDGYTF.

The chain joins TRBV30 to TRBJ2-1; 10 bases line up with TRBD1. Germline CDR1 is GTSNPN and CDR2 is SVGIG (reference sequence). CDR3 size: 12 residues. V trimming: 7 bases; J trimming: 9 bases; junction bases outside the gene matches: 6. As DNA, the CDR3 is TGTGCCTTGGGACAGGGGTCCTCTGAGCAGTTCTTC. It is translated as CALGQGSSEQFF.